The 4 T cell receptor beta chains in this list originate from one sample, sequenced in a study of CD8 T cells in Susac syndrome. RNA, at roughly 0.5 to 1 ug, was reverse transcribed with random hexamers. Each CDR3 protein gets one entry after TCRdb re-called the immunoSEQ multiplex PCR reads with MiXCR. The data show 200,000 to 250,000 distinct CDR3 sequences, approximately 95% seen once. What was sequenced was CD4+ T cells from PBMCs. The receptors derive from a human donor with multiple sclerosis.

The chain recombines TRBV20-1 with TRBJ2-3; 7 bases match TRBD2. CDR1 DFQATT and CDR2 SNEGSKA come from the germline V gene (reference sequence). This CDR3 is 16 amino acids long. Losses at the gene ends were 0 bases for V and 1 base for J; bases not matched to a gene: 7. CDR3 sequence (DNA): TGCAGTGCTAGAGATTGGCGTCTAGCGGGCACAGATACGCAGTATTTT. As protein: CSARDWRLAGTDTQYF.

The rearrangement joins TRBV24-1 to TRBJ2-3; D is ambiguous. Germline CDR1 is KGHDR and CDR2 is SFDVKD. This CDR3 is 13 amino acids long. Trimming took off 4 bases at V and 7 bases at J, with 11 bases between the two ends. CDR3 bases: TGTGCCACCAGTGAGCCTGCAACGCATACGCAGTATTTT. Protein sequence: CATSEPATHTQYF.

The rearrangement links TRBV29-1 to TRBJ2-7; TRBD1 aligns across 10 bases. Germline V gene sequence: CDR1 SQVTM, CDR2 ANQGSEA. Trimming took 6 bases from V and 3 from J; bases not matched to a gene: 5. This CDR3 is 13 amino acids long. DNA of the CDR3: TGCAGCGTCCTCCGGGACAGGGGCTACGAGCAGTACTTC. Translated, it gives CSVLRDRGYEQYF.

This clonotype came up once. This sequence joins TRBV4-2 and TRBJ1-2; D gene ambiguous. Deletions cut 0 bases from V and 6 bases from J, with 17 bases between. Germline CDR1 LGHNA, CDR2 YNFKEQ. The CDR3 runs to 16 residues. The CDR3 nucleotides read TGTGCCAGCAGCCAAGATCTGGACCCCCAGAAGAATGGCTACACCTTC. Translated: CASSQDLDPQKNGYTF.